This TCR beta chain was sequenced during a study of shared clonotypes between healthy human individuals. Broader study findings: Although depth was large, rarefaction showed that sequencing of the sorted subsets was incomplete. Non-shared clonotypes were found to have lower generation probabilities than the clonotypes that were shared by all four of the sorted-subset donors.

Healthy and HIV-negative, the adult donors had no recent acute infections or vaccinations. Into CD45RA+ naive and CD45RA-negative memory subsets, the CD4+ cells were split. This clone was seen a single time. Antigen specificity is unknown. The CDR3 has 13 residues. CDR1 and CDR2 (germline): SGHTA, FQGNSA. Deletions cut 5 bases from V and 7 bases from J, with 14 bases between. The assay was immunoSEQ multiplex PCR, and TCRdb's table has in-frame clones only and misses some. The sample holds over 850,000 clones, more than 75% seen once. This TCR came from a man between 18 and 35 years old in good health. Some clones in this sample may be carry-over from other donors' samples. The sequenced sample was memory CD4+ T cells from PBMCs. Subset described: CD45RA-negative fraction. V and J are TRBV7-2 and TRBJ1-2; no clear D gene. The CDR3 nucleotides are TGTGCCAGCAGCCCCAATGGGGTGGGTGGCTACACCTTC. Translated: CASSPNGVGGYTF. The whole variable domain, filled in from reference TRBV7-2 and TRBJ1-2, reads GAGVSQSPSNKVTEKGKDVELRCDPISGHTALYWYRQSLGQGLEFLIYFQGNSAPDKSGLPSDRFSAERTGGSVSTLTIQRTQQEDSAVYLCASSPNGVGGYTFGSGTRLTVV.